The 17 T cell receptor beta chains below were found in one sample sequenced in a study of radiation and T cells in renal cell carcinoma. Noted time point: blood 4 weeks post-SBRT, at nephrectomy. Treatment meaning: 15 Gy SBRT to primary tumor, nephrectomy 4 weeks later. The table came from immunoSEQ multiplex PCR; TCRdb's copy has only in-frame clones and leaves some out. The sample shows 130,000 to 150,000 clones, about 86% of them seen only once. The specimen was blood, collected from a patient whose treatment included radiotherapy and nephrectomy. The receptors shown here come from a woman between 50 and 59 years old with renal cell carcinoma.

The chain combines TRBV19 with TRBJ2-7; unclear D gene. V lost 4 bases and J 9 bases, leaving 13 bases between the germline ends. The CDR3 covers 12 residues. Germline lookup yields CDR1 LNHDA and CDR2 SQIVND (reference sequence). CDR3 region: CASSSLRRGQYF. CDR3 nucleotide sequence: TGTGCCAGTAGTAGCCTGCGGCGCGGGCAGTACTTC.

The rearrangement links TRBV29-1 to TRBJ2-5; D gene uncertain. V lost 5 bases, J lost 2 bases, and 12 bases lay in between. Germline CDR1 is SQVTM and CDR2 is ANQGSEA. The CDR3 has 13 residues. The CDR3 reads CSVKGRLQETQYF. CDR3 bases: TGCAGCGTTAAAGGTCGGCTTCAAGAGACCCAGTACTTC.

The chain couples TRBV6-5 to TRBJ1-2; 8 positions match TRBD1. This CDR3 contains 15 residues. V was pared by 6 bases and J by 5 bases, with 11 bases of the junction left unmatched. CDR1 and CDR2 (germline): MNHEY, SVGAGI. For the CDR3, the DNA is TGTGCCAGCAGCCAATCGGACAGGGAGCCTTATGGCTACACCTTC. It encodes CASSQSDREPYGYTF.

The gene calls are TRBV28 and TRBJ1-5; 8 nucleotides line up with TRBD1. The germline gives CDR1 MDHEN, CDR2 SYDVKM. The CDR3 runs 16 residues. V lost 5 bases and J lost 2; bases outside the gene matches: 8. The chain's CDR3 is CASSKPLTGGNQPQHF. CDR3 DNA: TGTGCCAGCAGTAAGCCTTTGACAGGGGGCAATCAGCCCCAGCATTTT.

The chain uses TRBV28 and TRBJ1-5; unclear D gene. Germline lookup yields CDR1 MDHEN and CDR2 SYDVKM. The CDR3 extends over 14 amino acids. The V and J ends lost 4 bases and 3 bases respectively, with 10 bases between them. The DNA for the CDR3 is TGTGCCAGCAGTTCTAGCCTTATCAATCAGCCCCAGCATTTT. Residues: CASSSSLINQPQHF.

The chain combines TRBV4-2 with TRBJ2-5, with D perhaps TRBD2 (6 bases). The CDR3 contains 15 residues. Trimming cost V 0 bases and J 1 base, with 9 bases left between them. CDR1 and CDR2 (germline): LGHNA, YNFKEQ. CDR3 sequence: CASSQEGTRQETQYF. CDR3 DNA sequence: TGTGCCAGCAGCCAAGAAGGGACTCGCCAAGAGACCCAGTACTTC.

This sequence joins TRBV30 and TRBJ1-1, with D tentatively TRBD1 (6 bases). Germline lookup yields CDR1 GTSNPN and CDR2 SVGIG (reference sequence). Trimming pared 4 bases from V and 4 bases from J, leaving 16 bases between. This CDR3 is built from 14 residues. CDR3 in DNA: TGTGCCTGGAAAATCAGGGGCGCGAGCACTGAAGCTTTCTTT. Its translation is CAWKIRGASTEAFF. Complete variable domain (other parts from reference TRBV30 and TRBJ1-1): SQTIHQWPATLVQPVGSPLSLECTVEGTSNPNLYWYRQAAGRGLQLLFYSVGIGQISSEVPQNLSASRPQDRQFILSSKKLLLSDSGFYLCAWKIRGASTEAFFGQGTRLTVV.

This chain's CDR3 is CASSVGQGETQYF. CDR3 nucleotides: TGTGCCAGCAGCGTAGGGCAGGGAGAGACCCAGTACTTC. The J gene is TRBJ2-5, the V gene TRBV9; tentatively, D is TRBD1 (5 bases). Germline CDR1 reads SGDLS; CDR2 reads YYNGEE. The CDR3 has 13 amino acids. V lost 0 bases to trimming and J lost 4 bases, with 7 bases between them.

The chain links TRBV6-5 to TRBJ2-6; D is ambiguous. This CDR3 has 15 amino acids. Trimming left V 4 bases short and J 0 bases short, with 7 bases between. From germline, CDR1 is MNHEY and CDR2 SVGAGI. In DNA form, the CDR3 reads TGTGCCAGCAGTTTGACGGACTCTGGGGCCAACGTCCTGACTTTC. This codes for CASSLTDSGANVLTF.

The chain recombines TRBV7-9 with TRBJ2-7; D is possibly TRBD1 or TRBD2 (5 bases each). Germline CDR1 SEHNR, CDR2 FQNEAQ (reference sequence). The CDR3 runs 16 residues. Trimming cost V 5 bases and J 1 base, with 18 bases left between them. The CDR3 sequence is CASSPNEVWGSYEQYF. CDR3 nucleotides: TGTGCCAGCAGCCCAAACGAGGTCTGGGGGTCCTACGAGCAGTACTTC.

The chain is built from TRBV6-5 and TRBJ2-1; D remains unclear. V was pared by 5 bases and J by 6 bases, with 8 bases between. CDR3 length: 12 residues. CDR1 and CDR2 from the germline V gene are MNHEY and SVGAGI. The chain's CDR3 is CASSRSVNEQFF. CDR3 in DNA: TGTGCCAGCAGTAGATCCGTCAATGAGCAGTTCTTC.

This chain joins TRBV20-1 and TRBJ1-2; D is undetermined. Germline V gene data show CDR1 as DFQATT and CDR2 as SNEGSKA (reference sequence). The CDR3 is 9 amino acids. V lost 8 bases to trimming and J lost 3 bases, with 4 bases between them. This CDR3 is CSQDYGYTF. CDR3 nucleotide sequence: TGCAGTCAGGACTATGGCTACACCTTC.

The chain carries TRBV5-6 and TRBJ2-7; 15 bases line up with TRBD2. The ends lost 4 bases at V and 4 bases at J; junction bases unmatched: 6. The germline CDR1 and CDR2 sequences are SGHDT and YYEEEE. CDR3 length equals 16 residues. CDR3 nucleotide sequence: TGTGCCAGCAGCCTCCGGACTAGCGGGAGGGTGTACGAGCAGTACTTC. Residues: CASSLRTSGRVYEQYF.

The chain couples TRBV5-6 to TRBJ2-7, with a tentative D call TRBD1 (5 bases). The length of the CDR3 is 13 residues. V shed 1 base and J shed 5 bases, with 10 bases lying between them. CDR1 is SGHDT, CDR2 YYEEEE, per germline. The CDR3 here is CASSLQGANEQYF. CDR3 DNA: TGTGCCAGCAGCTTGCAAGGGGCCAACGAGCAGTACTTC.

The CDR3 spells CASSETSGWQETQYF. The CDR3 DNA reads TGTGCCAGCAGCGAGACTTCAGGGTGGCAAGAGACCCAGTACTTC. This sequence joins TRBV9 and TRBJ2-5, with D possibly TRBD1 on 5 matching bases. In germline, CDR1 is SGDLS, CDR2 YYNGEE. The ends were cut back, 3 bases at V and 2 bases at J, with 14 bases in the middle. CDR3 length: 15 amino acids.

The chain combines TRBV2 with TRBJ2-7; 7 bases align to TRBD1. In germline, CDR1 is SNHLY, CDR2 FYNNEI. CDR3 length: 14 amino acids. V dropped 10 bases and J dropped 2; count of bases not matched to a gene: 11. The CDR3 reads CATSDRVSPYEQYF. DNA of the CDR3: TGTGCCACCTCCGACAGGGTCAGTCCCTACGAGCAGTACTTC.

The V call is TRBV2, the J call TRBJ1-6, with 7 bases matching TRBD1. Germline values: CDR1 SNHLY, CDR2 FYNNEI. This CDR3 has 18 amino acids. With V trimmed by 1 base and J by 3 bases, 9 bases remained unmatched. The CDR3 sequence is CASSEGRAGGYYNSPLHF. The CDR3 region has the DNA TGTGCCAGCAGTGAAGGTCGGGCAGGGGGTTACTATAATTCACCCCTCCACTTT.